This is a list of T cell receptor beta chains from one sample in a study of control samples from healthy donors and cancer patients. Clones were sequenced by immunoSEQ multiplex PCR, and TCRdb holds only the in-frame ones, with some missing. The table includes 100,000 to 150,000 clones, about 90% detected once. Specimen: blood. Receptors were obtained from a man between 18 and 29 years old in good health. Each CDR3 is given with its conserved first and last residue. The D gene is left open where the match is weak. A row's size may be missing; if present it is once, few, many or a size class.

abundance	d_gene	j_gene	v_gene	CDR3aa	CDR3nt
.	TRBD1	TRBJ1-5	TRBV19	CASSIGTGGNQPQHF	TGTGCCAGTAGTATCGGGACAGGGGGCAATCAGCCCCAGCATTTT
.	.	TRBJ1-1	TRBV6-6	CASKTGRNTEAFF	TGTGCCAGCAAAACAGGGAGGAACACTGAAGCTTTCTTT
.	.	TRBJ2-7	TRBV7-2	CASSRSGTSSYEQYF	TGTGCCAGCAGCCGTTCCGGGACTTCGTCCTACGAGCAGTACTTC
.	.	TRBJ2-1	TRBV7-2	CASSLVPWAYNEQFF	TGTGCCAGCAGCTTAGTTCCTTGGGCATACAATGAGCAGTTCTTC
.	TRBD2	TRBJ2-1	TRBV11-3	CASSLTPGTSGDNEQFF	TGTGCCAGCAGCTTAACCCCAGGGACTAGCGGAGACAATGAGCAGTTCTTC
.	TRBD2	TRBJ2-7	TRBV30	CAWRDHSGRGHEQYF	TGTGCCTGGAGGGACCACAGCGGGAGAGGGCACGAGCAGTACTTC
.	TRBD1	TRBJ1-2	TRBV18	CASSQNRGRDGYTF	TGTGCCAGCTCACAAAACAGGGGTCGGGATGGCTACACCTTC
once	.	TRBJ2-6	TRBV27	CASSILGPVGANVLTF	TGTGCCAGCAGCATCCTAGGGCCGGTTGGGGCCAACGTCCTGACTTTC
.	.	TRBJ2-7	TRBV12-5	CASGLARRTEISYEQYF	TGTGCTAGTGGTTTGGCCCGCCGGACAGAGATCTCCTACGAGCAGTACTTC
many	.	TRBJ1-2	TRBV4-1	CASSQIETPLYGYTF	TGCGCCAGCAGCCAGATCGAGACACCGCTCTATGGCTACACCTTC
.	.	TRBJ2-5	TRBV30	CAWSLRKETQYF	TGTGCCTGGAGTCTCAGGAAAGAGACCCAGTACTTC
.	TRBD1	TRBJ1-5	TRBV28	CASRLVRGQGGQPQHF	TGTGCCAGCAGACTCGTACGGGGACAGGGAGGGCAGCCCCAGCATTTT
.	TRBD2	TRBJ2-1	TRBV3-1/TRBV3-2	CASSAPTSGRRIEQFF	TGTGCCAGCAGCGCGCCAACTAGCGGGAGGAGGATCGAGCAGTTCTTC
.	.	TRBJ1-3	TRBV30	CAWSSDSFGGDTIYF	TGTGCCTGGAGTTCCGACTCTTTTGGGGGGGACACCATATATTTT
.	TRBD1	TRBJ2-1	TRBV10-3	CAILSGQGSQQFF	TGTGCCATCCTCTCGGGACAGGGATCGCAACAGTTCTTC
once	TRBD2	TRBJ2-1	TRBV5-4	CASSSLAGSNEQFF	TGTGCCAGCAGCTCACTAGCGGGAAGCAATGAGCAGTTCTTC
few	.	TRBJ2-3	TRBV5-4	CACRKYTDTQYF	TGCGCCTGCAGGAAATACACAGATACGCAGTATTTT
.	.	TRBJ2-7	TRBV30	CAWIPRSGEQYF	TGTGCCTGGATTCCGAGAAGTGGAGAGCAGTACTTC
.	.	TRBJ2-7	TRBV2	CASTDRTDYEQYF	TGTGCCAGCACCGACAGAACGGACTACGAGCAGTACTTC
.	TRBD2	TRBJ2-3	TRBV11-3	CASSLGGLGTDTQYF	TGTGCCAGCAGCTTAGGGGGACTAGGCACAGATACGCAGTATTTT
once	TRBD1	TRBJ2-5	TRBV7-9	CASSFSRTGGRETQYF	TGTGCCAGCAGCTTTTCGCGGACAGGGGGTCGCGAGACCCAGTACTTC
.	TRBD1	TRBJ2-5	TRBV11-2	CASSSPRQGGRNPQYF	TGTGCCAGCAGCTCCCCTCGACAGGGCGGCCGGAATCCCCAGTACTTC
.	.	TRBJ2-7	TRBV5-8	CASSFRTVDYEQYF	TGTGCCAGCAGCTTCAGGACAGTCGACTACGAGCAGTACTTC
.	.	TRBJ1-1	TRBV10-3	CAIAPGNTEAFF	TGTGCCATAGCCCCCGGAAACACTGAAGCTTTCTTT
.	TRBD1	TRBJ2-6	TRBV15	CATSRIGTVIFTSGANVLTF	TGTGCCACCAGCAGGATCGGGACAGTAATTTTCACCTCCGGGGCCAACGTCCTGACTTTC
.	.	TRBJ2-4	TRBV30	CAWGGVARASAKNIQYF	TGTGCCTGGGGGGGTGTAGCCCGCGCGTCAGCCAAAAACATTCAGTACTTC
.	.	TRBJ2-1	TRBV6-5	CASTPAGNTYNEQFF	TGTGCCAGCACCCCTGCCGGGAACACCTACAATGAGCAGTTCTTC
.	.	TRBJ2-7	TRBV30	CAWSVAVPSYEQYF	TGTGCCTGGAGTGTGGCAGTCCCCTCCTACGAGCAGTACTTC
once	TRBD2	TRBJ2-1	TRBV27	CASSLPGTRGLNEQFF	TGTGCCAGCAGTCTTCCCGGGACTAGGGGCCTTAATGAGCAGTTCTTC
few	TRBD2	TRBJ2-7	TRBV7-8	CASSSPGLAGGPSF	TGTGCCAGCAGCTCACCGGGACTAGCGGGAGGGCCGTCCTTC
.	TRBD2	TRBJ2-1	TRBV7-2	CASSLEIAGGRGNEQFF	TGTGCCAGCAGCTTGGAAATAGCGGGAGGTCGCGGCAATGAGCAGTTCTTC
.	TRBD1	TRBJ2-1	TRBV11-3	CASSSNRGGYNEQFF	TGTGCCAGCAGCTCTAACAGGGGTGGATACAATGAGCAGTTCTTC
.	TRBD2	TRBJ2-5	TRBV3-1/TRBV3-2	CASSQAGLAGGQETQYF	TGTGCCAGCAGCCAAGCGGGACTAGCGGGAGGGCAAGAGACCCAGTACTTC
.	.	TRBJ1-1	TRBV3-1/TRBV3-2	CASSLRESDEAFF	TGTGCCAGCAGCCTTAGAGAGTCAGATGAAGCTTTCTTT
few	.	TRBJ2-1	TRBV19	CASSPRSEQFF	TGTGCCAGTAGTCCCCGGAGTGAGCAGTTCTTC
.	.	TRBJ2-3	TRBV5-1	CASSSGSADTQYF	TGCGCCAGCAGCTCGGGGAGCGCAGATACGCAGTATTTT
.	.	TRBJ2-2	TRBV12-2	CAGRLESGAGGELFF	TGTGCAGGTCGCTTAGAATCAGGGGCTGGCGGGGAGCTGTTTTTT
.	.	TRBJ2-1	TRBV5-8	CASSWDSPNEQFF	TGTGCCAGCAGCTGGGACTCGCCCAATGAGCAGTTCTTC
.	.	TRBJ2-7	TRBV5-1	CASSFLHPDSRTTYEQYF	TGCGCCAGCAGCTTCCTTCACCCTGACAGCCGAACCACCTACGAGCAGTACTTC
.	.	TRBJ1-2	TRBV10-3	CAITTGPGGYTF	TGTGCCATCACGACAGGCCCAGGGGGCTACACCTTC
once	.	TRBJ2-1	TRBV24-1	CATSDSGRVTYNEQFF	TGTGCCACCAGTGATTCAGGCCGGGTCACGTACAATGAGCAGTTCTTC
.	.	TRBJ1-1	TRBV7-9	CASSPGTEAFF	TGTGCCAGCAGCCCGGGCACTGAAGCTTTCTTT
.	TRBD1	TRBJ2-1	TRBV27	CASSFRTGTVLGQFF	TGTGCCAGCAGTTTCCGGACAGGGACGGTGCTGGGGCAGTTCTTC
.	TRBD1	TRBJ2-7	TRBV6-2/TRBV6-3	CASSPDRSYEQYF	TGTGCCAGCAGTCCGGACAGGAGTTACGAGCAGTACTTC
.	.	TRBJ1-1	TRBV7-9	CASSLAAANTEAFF	TGTGCCAGCAGCTTAGCGGCGGCGAACACTGAAGCTTTCTTT
.	TRBD2	TRBJ2-1	TRBV28	CASQVGSGRRTYNEQFF	TGTGCCAGCCAGGTGGGTAGCGGGAGGAGAACCTACAATGAGCAGTTCTTC
.	.	TRBJ1-4	TRBV30	CAWSQNPGEKLFF	TGTGCCTGGAGCCAGAACCCGGGCGAAAAACTGTTTTTT
.	.	TRBJ1-1	TRBV7-9	CASSPENTEAFF	TGTGCCAGCAGCCCCGAGAACACTGAAGCTTTCTTT
.	.	TRBJ2-7	TRBV7-3	CASSPSSSYEQYF	TGTGCCAGCAGCCCCTCTAGCTCCTACGAGCAGTACTTC
.	.	TRBJ1-3	TRBV10-2	CASSGAHYFSGNTIYF	TGCGCCAGCAGCGGGGCCCATTACTTCTCTGGAAACACCATATATTTT
.	.	TRBJ2-7	TRBV27	CASSFGGTYEQYF	TGTGCCAGCAGTTTTGGCGGGACCTACGAGCAGTACTTC
.	TRBD2	TRBJ2-3	TRBV27	CASSYQREGVGGTDTQYF	TGTGCCAGCAGTTACCAGCGGGAGGGTGTTGGCGGCACAGATACGCAGTATTTT
.	TRBD2	TRBJ2-1	TRBV7-3	CASSPLAGVFNEQFF	TGTGCCAGCAGCCCGCTAGCGGGAGTCTTCAATGAGCAGTTCTTC
.	.	TRBJ1-2	TRBV2	CASSEGKYGYTF	TGTGCCAGCAGTGAAGGGAAATATGGCTACACCTTC
.	.	TRBJ2-1	TRBV20-1	CSARFGDSWFF	TGCAGTGCTAGATTCGGGGACTCGTGGTTCTTC